This TCR beta chain originates from a study of T cells after yellow fever vaccination. Whole-study context: For low cell numbers, libraries were made with SMART-Seq v4 Ultra Low Input.

One entry per CDR3 protein results from TCRdb running MiXCR on the 5' RACE reads. The sample includes hundreds of thousands of distinct CDR3 sequences, more than 3% seen only once; the top ten take 20% to 25%. General study findings and limits: There was a small share of clonotypes that showed up in both the CD4 and CD8 compartments.

The sample holds a few counts of this clonotype. Its antigen is undetermined. Material: PBMCs, obtained on the day of the yellow fever booster vaccination. This receptor was obtained from a man between 18 and 35 years old who received the YFV17D yellow fever vaccine.

CDR3 nucleotide sequence: TGTGCCACCAGCAGGACCTCCGGGGAGACCCAGTACTTC. Residues: CATSRTSGETQYF. The J gene is TRBJ2-5, the V gene TRBV15; no firm D call. The CDR3 is 13 residues long. V was pared by 3 bases and J by 5 bases, with 10 bases between. Per the germline V gene, CDR1 is LNHNV and CDR2 is YYDKDF (reference sequence).